The clone carrying this T cell receptor (beta chain) is labeled as medium-sized. The V gene's germline CDR1 is SGHRS and CDR2 YFSETQ. The CDR3 extends over 15 amino acids. Losses at the gene ends were 0 bases for V and 5 bases for J; bases not matched to a gene: 8. Blood collection times were about day -28 and days 30, 100, 180 posttransplant. Assay used: immunoSEQ multiplex PCR; TCRdb lists only in-frame clones, some missing. This table has some 10,000 clones, about half appearing once. The source of the sample is a study of T cell clonotyping in hematopoietic cell transplantation. Sequenced material: peripheral blood mononuclear cells, taken 100 days after allogeneic stem cell transplant. The clonotype originates from a female patient aged 45-65 years who had an allogeneic stem cell transplant from an unrelated donor, so the T cells may come from the graft donor. Some clones in this sample may be carry-over from other donors' samples. V usage is TRBV5-1 and J usage is TRBJ2-7; TRBD2 aligns across 7 bases. The CDR3 DNA reads TGCGCCAGCAGCTTGGATGGGGGGGTGGACGACGAGCAGTACTTC. Amino acid sequence: CASSLDGGVDDEQYF.